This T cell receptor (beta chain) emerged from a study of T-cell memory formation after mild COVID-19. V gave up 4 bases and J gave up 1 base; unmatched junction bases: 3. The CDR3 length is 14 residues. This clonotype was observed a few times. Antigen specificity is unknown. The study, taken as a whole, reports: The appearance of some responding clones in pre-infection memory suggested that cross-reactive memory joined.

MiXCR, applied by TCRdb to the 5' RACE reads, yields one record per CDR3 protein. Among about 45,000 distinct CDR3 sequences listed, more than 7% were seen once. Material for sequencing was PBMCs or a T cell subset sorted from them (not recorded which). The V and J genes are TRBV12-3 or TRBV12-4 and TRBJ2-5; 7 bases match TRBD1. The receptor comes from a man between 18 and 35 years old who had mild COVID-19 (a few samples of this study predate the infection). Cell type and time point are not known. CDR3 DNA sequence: TGTGCCAGCAGTTCGCAGGGGGTCCAAGAGACCCAGTACTTC. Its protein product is CASSSQGVQETQYF.